The 32 T cell receptor beta chains below were found in one sample sequenced in a study of T cell changes during pregnancy in multiple sclerosis. Here immunoSEQ multiplex PCR was the method, and the copy in TCRdb shows in-frame clones only, minus some. The table shows about 59,000 clones, with roughly 90% occurring only once. Source: peripheral blood, taken in the third trimester of pregnancy. The receptors come from a female donor in good health, enrolled as a control in a pregnancy study.

The gene calls are TRBV9 and TRBJ1-1; perhaps TRBD1 as D (5 bases). Trimming took off 4 bases at V and 1 base at J, with 17 bases between the two ends. Germline V CDR1 and CDR2: SGDLS, YYNGEE. The CDR3 spans 16 residues. CDR3 in DNA: TGTGCCAGCAGCCCCTGGGGTGGGGGGACGAACACTGAAGCTTTCTTT. It yields the protein CASSPWGGGTNTEAFF.

This clone was detected only a few times. V and J are TRBV7-6 and TRBJ1-1; D might be TRBD1 (5 bases). Trimming left V 5 bases short and J 3 bases short, with 7 bases between. This CDR3 contains 12 residues. From germline, CDR1 is SGHVS and CDR2 FNYEAQ. The CDR3: CASSARDTEAFF. The DNA of the CDR3 is TGTGCCAGCAGCGCCAGGGACACTGAAGCTTTCTTT.

In this sample, this clone turned up once. The CDR3 here is CASSFGRAYEQYF. CDR3 nucleotides: TGTGCCAGCAGCTTCGGGAGGGCCTACGAGCAGTACTTC. This chain uses TRBV7-2 with TRBJ2-5, with 8 bases that match TRBD2. The J call may not be correct, given that the DNA end is closer to TRBJ2-7. The CDR3 is made up of 13 amino acids. Germline lookup yields CDR1 SGHTA and CDR2 FQGNSA.

CDR3 in DNA: TGTGCCAGCAGCCAGACAGCGAACACTGAAGCTTTCTTT. Translating it yields CASSQTANTEAFF. The J gene is TRBJ1-1, the V gene TRBV7-9; D is possibly TRBD1 (5 bases). CDR3 length equals 13 residues. Trimming cost V 5 bases and J 1 base, with 8 bases left between them. Germline V gene sequence: CDR1 SEHNR, CDR2 FQNEAQ (reference sequence).

The chain recombines TRBV15 with TRBJ2-1; possibly TRBD2 for D (5 bases). Looked up from germline, CDR1 is LNHNV and CDR2 is YYDKDF (reference sequence). This CDR3 contains 14 residues. Trimming pared 5 bases from V and 9 bases from J, leaving 17 bases between. This CDR3 reads CATSAQRPSGEQFF. Here the CDR3 DNA reads TGTGCCACCAGCGCACAGAGACCCAGCGGTGAGCAGTTCTTC.

J is TRBJ1-2 and V is TRBV28; 7 bases are a match to TRBD1. Trimming removed 4 bases from V and 7 bases from J; junction bases left unmatched: 6. CDR3 length: 13 residues. From germline, CDR1 is MDHEN and CDR2 SYDVKM. This chain's CDR3 is CASSYTGEFGYTF. The DNA for the CDR3 is TGTGCCAGCAGTTACACAGGGGAGTTTGGCTACACCTTC.

V and J are TRBV5-1 and TRBJ1-6; the D is unclear. Germline V CDR1 and CDR2: SGHRS, YFSETQ. Trimming shortened V by 0 bases and J by 9 bases, and 7 bases separated the two germline ends. The CDR3 loop spans 13 amino acids. CDR3 in DNA: TGCGCCAGCAGCTTGGACAGCCGTTCACCCCTCCACTTT. This encodes CASSLDSRSPLHF.

This clone has a handful of counts. The rearrangement links TRBV6-5 to TRBJ2-7, with unresolved D. V shed 6 bases and J shed 2 bases, with 11 bases lying between them. The CDR3 has 13 amino acids. CDR1 and CDR2 (germline): MNHEY, SVGAGI. This CDR3 reads CASRPGRAYEQYF. CDR3 in DNA: TGTGCCAGCAGACCAGGCAGAGCCTACGAGCAGTACTTC.

V is TRBV19 and J is TRBJ2-1, with 12 bases matching TRBD1. Per germline, CDR1 LNHDA and CDR2 SQIVND (reference sequence). Trimming removed 7 bases from V and 6 bases from J; junction bases left unmatched: 10. CDR3 length: 16 residues. DNA for the CDR3: TGTGCCAGTATGGGGACAGGGGGCTCGAGAAGCAATGAGCAGTTCTTC. Translated: CASMGTGGSRSNEQFF.

V gene TRBV11-3 combines with J gene TRBJ2-1; the D gene is possibly TRBD2 (7 bases). V was clipped by 3 bases and J by 8 bases, with 14 bases between them. Germline V lookup: CDR1 SGHNT, CDR2 YENEEA. This CDR3 region has 14 residues. The CDR3: CASSFGGGAYEQFF. DNA of the CDR3: TGTGCCAGCAGCTTCGGAGGGGGGGCTTATGAGCAGTTCTTC.

J is TRBJ1-2 and V is TRBV11-2; 10 bases are shared with TRBD1. The CDR3 runs to 14 residues. Unmatched junction bases numbered 1, after V lost 3 bases and J lost 3 bases. CDR1 and CDR2 from the germline V gene are SGHAT and FQNNGV. CDR3 residues: CASSLGQGYYGYTF. DNA for the CDR3: TGTGCCAGCAGCTTGGGACAGGGGTACTATGGCTACACCTTC.

The genes are TRBV4-2 and TRBJ2-7, with TRBD1 identical over 9 bases. CDR1 is LGHNA, CDR2 YNFKEQ, per germline. CDR3 length: 14 residues. Unmatched junction bases numbered 4, after V lost 2 bases and J lost 5 bases. The CDR3 spells CASSQFRDRDEQYF. In DNA, the CDR3 is TGTGCCAGCAGCCAATTCCGGGACAGGGACGAGCAGTACTTC.

The chain joins TRBV29-1 to TRBJ2-5; tentative D call: TRBD1 (7 bases). V lost 7 bases, J lost 1 base, and 10 bases lay in between. The CDR3 spans 12 residues. Germline values: CDR1 SQVTM, CDR2 ANQGSEA. The CDR3 DNA is TGCAGCGGCGGGACAGTCCAAGAGACCCAGTACTTC. This codes for CSGGTVQETQYF.

This clone has a single count. The CDR3: CASSRTSGRLSSYNEQFF. In nucleotides, the CDR3 is TGTGCCAGCAGTCGGACTAGCGGGAGGTTGAGCTCCTACAATGAGCAGTTCTTC. The rearrangement uses TRBV27 and TRBJ2-1; 14 bases match TRBD2. Per the germline V gene, CDR1 is MNHEY and CDR2 is SMNVEV (reference sequence). CDR3 size: 18 residues. The V gene end was trimmed by 5 bases and the J gene end by 0 bases; junction bases not matched to a gene: 6.

This chain uses TRBV5-4 with TRBJ1-2; TRBD1 agrees at 9 bases. The CDR3 spans 16 residues. Germline CDR1 and CDR2: SGHNT and YYREEE (reference sequence). The V gene end was trimmed by 7 bases and the J gene end by 7 bases; junction bases not matched to a gene: 17. Here the CDR3 DNA reads TGTGCCAGCGGTTCACGGACAGGGGTAGGAATCGGTGGCTACACCTTC. It is translated as CASGSRTGVGIGGYTF. Combining the CDR3 with reference TRBV5-4 and TRBJ1-2 gives the whole variable domain ETGVTQSPTHLIKTRGQQVTLRCSSQSGHNTVSWYQQALGQGPQFIFQYYREEENGRGNFPPRFSGLQFPNYSSELNVNALELDDSALYLCASGSRTGVGIGGYTFGSGTRLTVV.

The chain carries TRBV6-4 and TRBJ2-1, with 8 bases lining up with TRBD2. The CDR3 has 16 residues. Trimming removed 0 bases from V and 8 bases from J; junction bases left unmatched: 9. Germline CDR1 reads MRHNA; CDR2 reads SNTAGT. For the CDR3, the DNA is TGTGCCAGCAGTGACTCGCCAAGCGGGAGTGGAGATGAGCAGTTCTTC. This translates into CASSDSPSGSGDEQFF.

The chain combines TRBV29-1 with TRBJ2-1; tentatively, D is TRBD2 (5 bases). Germline V lookup: CDR1 SQVTM, CDR2 ANQGSEA. Trimming took off 6 bases at V and 0 bases at J, with 18 bases between the two ends. The length of the CDR3 is 16 residues. CDR3 DNA: TGCAGCGTCGAGGCGGGCGTGGCTGCCTCCTACAATGAGCAGTTCTTC. Its protein product is CSVEAGVAASYNEQFF.

The rearrangement uses TRBV11-2 and TRBJ2-5; 7 bases are a match to TRBD1. The CDR3 extends over 15 amino acids. With V trimmed by 4 bases and J by 9 bases, 14 bases remained unmatched. Germline assignment: CDR1 SGHAT and CDR2 FQNNGV. For the CDR3, the DNA is TGTGCCAGCAGCTCATCACAGGGGTTAGAGGAAGCCCAGTACTTC. This encodes CASSSSQGLEEAQYF.

The chain uses TRBV6-1 and TRBJ2-7; 9 bases match TRBD1. Trimming cost V 7 bases and J 4 bases; bases outside gene matches: 2. The CDR3 loop spans 12 amino acids. Germline V CDR1 and CDR2: MNHNS, SASEGT. CDR3 nucleotides: TGTGCCAGCACGGGACAGGGATACGAGCAGTACTTC. Translating it yields CASTGQGYEQYF.

V usage is TRBV19 and J usage is TRBJ1-6, with 12 bases lining up with TRBD1. The CDR3 covers 13 residues. With V trimmed by 10 bases and J by 9 bases, 4 bases remained unmatched. In germline, CDR1 is LNHDA, CDR2 SQIVND (reference sequence). The CDR3 loop reads CATGGQGASPLHF. CDR3 nucleotides: TGTGCCACCGGGGGACAGGGGGCTTCACCCCTCCACTTT.

This chain connects TRBV11-2 to TRBJ2-3; weak D call: TRBD1 (5 bases). CDR1 is SGHAT and CDR2 is FQNNGV in the germline V gene. This CDR3 comprises 14 residues. Trimming stripped 7 bases from V and 0 bases from J, with 11 bases between. The DNA of the CDR3 is TGTGCCAGCAATGGGGCGTTTAGCACAGATACGCAGTATTTT. It yields the protein CASNGAFSTDTQYF.

The V and J genes are TRBV7-9 and TRBJ2-5; a weak D match, TRBD2 (5 bases). V was clipped by 4 bases and J by 2 bases, with 11 bases between them. The CDR3 is made up of 14 amino acids. The germline V gene has CDR1 SEHNR and CDR2 FQNEAQ (reference sequence). DNA for the CDR3: TGTGCCAGCAGCTCGGACTTGAAACAAGAGACCCAGTACTTC. Its translation: CASSSDLKQETQYF. The full variable domain, rest sourced from reference TRBV7-9 and TRBJ2-5, is DTGVSQNPRHKITKRGQNVTFRCDPISEHNRLYWYRQTLGQGPEFLTYFQNEAQLEKSRLLSDRFSAERPKGSFSTLEIQRTEQGDSAMYLCASSSDLKQETQYFGPGTRLLVL.

A word on this clone: The junction does not match germline at one end; this may be a read error. This chain links TRBV7-9 with TRBJ1-1; D gene unclear. Germline values: CDR1 SEHNR, CDR2 FQNEAQ (reference sequence). The CDR3 contains 12 residues. CDR3 sequence (DNA): TGTGCCAGCAGTTTAGACGATAGAGAAGCTTTCTTT. Protein: CASSLDDREAFF. The full variable domain, rest sourced from reference TRBV7-9 and TRBJ1-1, is DTGVSQNPRHKITKRGQNVTFRCDPISEHNRLYWYRQTLGQGPEFLTYFQNEAQLEKSRLLSDRFSAERPKGSFSTLEIQRTEQGDSAMYLCASSLDDREAFFGQGTRLTVV.

J is TRBJ2-5 and V is TRBV19; 10 positions agree with TRBD2. The CDR3 extends over 14 amino acids. Germline CDR1 reads LNHDA; CDR2 reads SQIVND (reference sequence). V lost 5 bases and J lost 5; bases outside the gene matches: 5. The CDR3 region has the DNA TGTGCCAGTAGTCCGCCGGGACTAGCGGAGACCCAGTACTTC. Translating gives CASSPPGLAETQYF.

The V call is TRBV7-2, the J call TRBJ2-7; a weak D match, TRBD1 (6 bases). V dropped 4 bases and J dropped 3 bases, with 16 bases sitting between them. From germline, CDR1 is SGHTA and CDR2 FQGNSA. This CDR3 region has 15 residues. The CDR3: CASSSHRVKLYEQYF. The DNA of the CDR3 is TGTGCCAGCAGCTCCCACAGGGTAAAACTCTACGAGCAGTACTTC.

This chain uses TRBV11-3 with TRBJ2-3; 11 nucleotides match TRBD2. This CDR3 has 16 residues. V lost 3 bases to trimming and J lost 0 bases; unmatched junction nucleotides: 2. Germline V gene data show CDR1 as SGHNT and CDR2 as YENEEA. The CDR3: CASSLVAGGSTDTQYF. The CDR3 nucleotides are TGTGCCAGCAGCTTGGTAGCGGGAGGGAGCACAGATACGCAGTATTTT.

J is TRBJ2-7 and V is TRBV29-1, with 12 bases identical to TRBD2. Germline V gene data show CDR1 as SQVTM and CDR2 as ANQGSEA. The length of the CDR3 is 13 residues. Germline trimming cut 6 bases from V and 4 bases from J; bases unmatched to any gene: 4. The DNA of the CDR3 is TGCAGCGTAAGGACTAGCGGGGCTTACGAGCAGTACTTC. Translation gives CSVRTSGAYEQYF.

The chain employs TRBV7-3 and TRBJ2-7; D possibly corresponds to TRBD2 (7 bases). This CDR3 spans 14 amino acids. Germline-derived CDR1 and CDR2 are SGHTA and FQGTGA. Trimming stripped 5 bases from V and 2 bases from J, with 13 bases between. CDR3 bases: TGTGCCAGCAGCCGAGGGGGGGCCCCCTACGAGCAGTACTTC. Its protein product is CASSRGGAPYEQYF.

The chain has TRBV5-3 and TRBJ1-2, with D maybe TRBD1 (5 bases). TRBV5-3 has ORF status, its function being uncertain. The ends were cut back, 0 bases at V and 4 bases at J, with 19 bases in the middle. This CDR3 spans 17 amino acids. The CDR3 spells CARSLEVRDGLTYGYTF. The CDR3 nucleotides are TGTGCCAGAAGCTTGGAGGTAAGGGACGGACTAACCTATGGCTACACCTTC.

The rearrangement joins TRBV6-5 to TRBJ2-7; TRBD1 aligns across 8 bases. The CDR3 length is 15 residues. The junction had 10 bases not matched to a gene; V was cut back by 6 bases and J by 3 bases. CDR1 and CDR2 (germline): MNHEY, SVGAGI. In DNA, the CDR3 is TGTGCCAGCAGAACGAAAACTACAGGGGGCTACGAGCAGTACTTC. As protein: CASRTKTTGGYEQYF.

The rearrangement uses TRBV29-1 and TRBJ2-1; 9 bases match TRBD1. Germline V lookup: CDR1 SQVTM, CDR2 ANQGSEA. V dropped 2 bases and J dropped 2; count of bases not matched to a gene: 7. This CDR3 spans 16 amino acids. The CDR3 bases are TGCAGCGTTGAACTTGGGACAGGGAGGACCTACAATGAGCAGTTCTTC. Translating gives CSVELGTGRTYNEQFF.

The gene calls are TRBV9 and TRBJ1-1; 7 positions match TRBD1. CDR3 length: 15 amino acids. V was pared by 0 bases and J by 1 base, with 3 bases of the junction left unmatched. Germline loops: CDR1 SGDLS, CDR2 YYNGEE. CDR3 coding DNA: TGTGCCAGCAGCGTAGGGAACAGGGGGAACACTGAAGCTTTCTTT. Translating it yields CASSVGNRGNTEAFF. The whole variable domain, remainder taken from reference TRBV9 and TRBJ1-1, is DSGVTQTPKHLITATGQRVTLRCSPRSGDLSVYWYQQSLDQGLQFLIQYYNGEERAKGNILERFSAQQFPDLHSELNLSSLELGDSALYFCASSVGNRGNTEAFFGQGTRLTVV.